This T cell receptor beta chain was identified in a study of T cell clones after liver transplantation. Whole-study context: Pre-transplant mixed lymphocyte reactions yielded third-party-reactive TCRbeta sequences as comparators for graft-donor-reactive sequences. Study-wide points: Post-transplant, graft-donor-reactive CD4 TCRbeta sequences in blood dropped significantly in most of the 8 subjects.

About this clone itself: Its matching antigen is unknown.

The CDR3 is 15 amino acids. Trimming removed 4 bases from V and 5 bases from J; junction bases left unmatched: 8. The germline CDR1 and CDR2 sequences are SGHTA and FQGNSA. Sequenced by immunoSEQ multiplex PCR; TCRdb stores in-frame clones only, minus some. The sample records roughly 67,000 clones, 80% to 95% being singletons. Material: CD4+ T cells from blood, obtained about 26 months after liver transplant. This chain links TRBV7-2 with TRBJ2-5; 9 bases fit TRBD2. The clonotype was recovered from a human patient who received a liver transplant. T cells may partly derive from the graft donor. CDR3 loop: CASSWNSGSRETQYF. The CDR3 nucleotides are TGTGCCAGCAGCTGGAATAGCGGGAGCCGGGAGACCCAGTACTTC.